This is a list of T cell receptor beta chains from one sample in a study of blood T cell repertoires in COVID-19. Assay used: immunoSEQ multiplex PCR; TCRdb lists only in-frame clones, some missing. The table lists 200,000 to 250,000 clones, more than 80% of them singletons, with about 1% in the top ten. The sample comprised PBMCs or T cells enriched from blood (not recorded which). Receptors were obtained from a man in his fifties or sixties who had been exposed to COVID-19. Each CDR3 is given with its conserved first and last residue. Fields, in order: V gene, clone size, J gene, D gene, CDR3 DNA, CDR3 protein. D genes are given only for firm matches. The size of a clone is reported for some rows only, either as once, few or many, or as a class for expanded clones.

>TRBV28|.|TRBJ1-2|TRBD1
TGTGCCAGCAGTTGGGGACAGGGGGAGTCTGGCTACACCTTC
CASSWGQGESGYTF
>TRBV24-1|.|TRBJ1-5|.
TGTGCCACCAGTGACCCAGCGGGCGGGAATCAGCCCCAGCATTTT
CATSDPAGGNQPQHF
>TRBV7-9|.|TRBJ1-1|TRBD1
TGTGCCAGCAGCCTGGGCGAGGGGGCGGCTTTCTTT
CASSLGEGAAFF
>TRBV28|.|TRBJ1-5|.
TGTGCCAGCAGTTACGTCACAGGTGGCAATCAGCCCCAGCATTTT
CASSYVTGGNQPQHF
>TRBV5-4|.|TRBJ2-2|TRBD2
TGTGCCAGCAGCCCGCGGGGGCTAGCGGGGGACTGGGGCGGGGAGCTGTTTTTT
CASSPRGLAGDWGGELFF
>TRBV9|.|TRBJ2-1|TRBD2
TGTGCCAGCAGCCCAAGCGGGAGGGCGGGGAATGAGCAGTTCTTC
CASSPSGRAGNEQFF
>TRBV11-1|.|TRBJ1-1|.
TGTGCCAGCCGAACCGCGGTGAACACTGAAGCTTTCTTT
CASRTAVNTEAFF
>TRBV24-1|.|TRBJ2-1|TRBD2
TGTGCCACCAGTCGTTTGGACTTCCTTCGGGGGGATGATGAGTTCTTC
CATSRLDFLRGDDEFF
>TRBV6-2/TRBV6-3|.|TRBJ1-5|.
TGTGCCAGCAGTTCCTACAGGAAATTGGAAGATCAGCCCCAGCATTTT
CASSSYRKLEDQPQHF
>TRBV28|.|TRBJ1-1|.
TGTGCCAGCTATAGGGGGTATACTGAAGCTTTCTTT
CASYRGYTEAFF
>TRBV7-8|.|TRBJ1-2|TRBD1
TGTGCCAGCAGCTATGGACAGGGCTATGGCTACACCTTC
CASSYGQGYGYTF
>TRBV7-2|.|TRBJ1-1|TRBD1
TGTGCCAGCAGCCCCTTTACAGGGGGGAACACTGAAGCTTTCTTT
CASSPFTGGNTEAFF
>TRBV12-3/TRBV12-4|once|TRBJ2-3|.
TGTGCCAGCAGCTCCCCCTTAGTTCGCCAGCAGTATTTT
CASSSPLVRQQYF
>TRBV28|.|TRBJ2-7|.
TGTGCCAGCAGTGACGGAGACTACGAGCAGTACTTC
CASSDGDYEQYF
>TRBV5-1|.|TRBJ1-4|.
TGCGCCAGCAGCATGCAGGGGTTAGCAACTAATGAAAAACTGTTTTTT
CASSMQGLATNEKLFF
>TRBV2|.|TRBJ1-1|TRBD1
TGTGCCAGCTCCGGGACAGGGGGCTGGACTGAAGCTTTCTTT
CASSGTGGWTEAFF
>TRBV5-6|.|TRBJ2-3|TRBD1
TGTGCCAGCAGCCTTTCCCTAGACAGGGGCACAGATACGCAGTATTTT
CASSLSLDRGTDTQYF
>TRBV21-1|.|TRBJ2-5|.
TGTGCCAGCAGCAAAGTAAGTAGTAACCGACTAGCGGTCCAAGAGACCCAGTACTTC
CASSKVSSNRLAVQETQYF
>TRBV5-1|.|TRBJ1-1|.
TGCGCCAGCAGCTCCGCGATGAACACTGAAGCTTTCTTT
CASSSAMNTEAFF
>TRBV28|.|TRBJ1-2|TRBD1
TGTGCCAGCAGTCCACCTTTCAGGGGGCGGAACTATGGCTACACCTTC
CASSPPFRGRNYGYTF
>TRBV18|.|TRBJ1-5|TRBD1
TGTGCCAGCTCACGTCGGGGGACAGGCAATCAGCCCCAGCATTTT
CASSRRGTGNQPQHF
>TRBV7-9|.|TRBJ2-3|.
TGTGCCAGCAGCTCGCCTGAAGCGGGAGATACGCAGTATTTT
CASSSPEAGDTQYF
>TRBV9|.|TRBJ2-1|TRBD2
TGTGCCAGCAGCGTAGCAGGGACTAATTCCAATGAGCAGTTCTTC
CASSVAGTNSNEQFF
>TRBV9|.|TRBJ1-2|.
TGTGCCAGCAGCGCCGACTGGGGCCCACGGTCGGGTGGCTACACCTTC
CASSADWGPRSGGYTF
>TRBV28|.|TRBJ1-1|.
TGTGCCAGCAGTGCCTCGGGGGGCCGAACGGAAGCTTTCTTT
CASSASGGRTEAFF
>TRBV5-1|.|TRBJ2-5|TRBD2
TGCGCCAGCAGCTTGGCCTTGACTAGCGGGAGGGAAGAGACCCAGTACTTC
CASSLALTSGREETQYF
>TRBV6-2/TRBV6-3|.|TRBJ2-3|TRBD1
TGTGCCAGCAGTTACAGGGACAGATATACGCAGTATTTT
CASSYRDRYTQYF
>TRBV5-1|once|TRBJ1-6|.
TGCGCCAGCAGCTTAGGGGACATTACTAATTCACCCCTCCACTTT
CASSLGDITNSPLHF